This T cell receptor (beta chain) emerged from a study of early T cells in non-severe SARS-CoV-2 infection. At the level of the study: Investigators sequenced bulk RNA drawn from unsorted whole blood, and chains remained unpaired.

Whole-study findings and limits: Using VDJdb, the matching emphasized anti-spike CD8 responses while missing private and CD4 specificities.

A few counts support this clonotype. Its antigen is not known. Attached unique molecular identifiers marked individual cDNA molecules. TCRdb re-derived calls from the 5' RACE reads in MiXCR, one entry per CDR3 protein. The sample lists 60,000 to 65,000 distinct CDR3 sequences, roughly an eighth occurring once. The V gene's germline CDR1 is LGHNT and CDR2 FRNRAP. V gave up 6 bases and J gave up 0 bases, with 9 bases separating them. The CDR3 is 14 amino acids. The specimen was whole blood. This sequence originates from an adult who was a healthcare worker with PCR-confirmed SARS-CoV-2 infection or an uninfected control (not recorded which). J is TRBJ1-5 and V is TRBV12-5; D is unresolved. DNA for the CDR3: TGTGCTAGTGGCGACTCCAATAGCAATCAGCCCCAGCATTTT. Its translation is CASGDSNSNQPQHF. The full variable domain, completed using reference TRBV12-5 and TRBJ1-5, is DARVTQTPRHKVTEMGQEVTMRCQPILGHNTVFWYRQTMMQGLELLAYFRNRAPLDDSGMPKDRFSAEMPDATLATLKIQPSEPRDSAVYFCASGDSNSNQPQHFGDGTRLSIL.